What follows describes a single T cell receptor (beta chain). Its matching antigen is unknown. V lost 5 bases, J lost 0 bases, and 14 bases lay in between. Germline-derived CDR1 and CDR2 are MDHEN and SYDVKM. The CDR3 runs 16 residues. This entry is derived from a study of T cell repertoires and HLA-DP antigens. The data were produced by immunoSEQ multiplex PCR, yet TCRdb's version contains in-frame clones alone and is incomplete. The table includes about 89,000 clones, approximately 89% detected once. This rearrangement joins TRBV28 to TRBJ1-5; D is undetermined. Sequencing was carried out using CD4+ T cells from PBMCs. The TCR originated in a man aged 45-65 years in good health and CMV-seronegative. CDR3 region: CASSTPEASSNQPQHF. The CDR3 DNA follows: TGTGCCAGCAGTACCCCGGAGGCCTCTAGCAATCAGCCCCAGCATTTT. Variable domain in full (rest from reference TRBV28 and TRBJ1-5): DVKVTQSSRYLVKRTGEKVFLECVQDMDHENMFWYRQDPGLGLRLIYFSYDVKMKEKGDIPEGYSVSREKKERFSLILESASTNQTSMYLCASSTPEASSNQPQHFGDGTRLSIL.